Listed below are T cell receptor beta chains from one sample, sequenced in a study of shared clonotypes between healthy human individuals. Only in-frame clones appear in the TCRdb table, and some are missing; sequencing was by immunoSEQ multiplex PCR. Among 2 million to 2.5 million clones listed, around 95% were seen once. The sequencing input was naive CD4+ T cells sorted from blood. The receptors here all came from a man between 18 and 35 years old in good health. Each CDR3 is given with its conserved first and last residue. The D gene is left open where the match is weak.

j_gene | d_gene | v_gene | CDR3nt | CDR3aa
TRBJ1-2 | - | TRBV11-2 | TGTGCCAGCAGCTTAGAAGCGGTCTATGGCTACACCTTC | CASSLEAVYGYTF
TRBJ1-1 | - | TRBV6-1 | TGTGCCAGCAGTACTCAGGGCGGTACTGAAGCTTTCTTT | CASSTQGGTEAFF
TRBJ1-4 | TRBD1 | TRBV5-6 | TGTGCCAGCAGCCCGGGACAGGGAAAAAATGAAAAACTGTTTTTT | CASSPGQGKNEKLFF
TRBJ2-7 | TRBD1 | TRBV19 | TGTGCCAGTAGAAAAGCTCAGGGGGACTCCTACGAGCAGTACTTC | CASRKAQGDSYEQYF
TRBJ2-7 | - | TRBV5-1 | TGCGCCAGCCGAGAACAGGGCGAGCAGTACTTC | CASREQGEQYF
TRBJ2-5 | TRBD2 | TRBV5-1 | TGCGCCAGCAGCTTATATGGCGGGAGAGTGGAGACCCAGTACTTC | CASSLYGGRVETQYF
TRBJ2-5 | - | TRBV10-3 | TGTGCCATCAGTGGTCGACAGGAGACCCAGTACTTC | CAISGRQETQYF
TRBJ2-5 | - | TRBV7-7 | TGTGCTAGCAGCTCAATGCACCAAGAGACCCAGTACTTC | CASSSMHQETQYF
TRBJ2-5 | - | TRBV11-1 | TGTGCCAGCAGCTTAGCGGGGCCGATAAGGGAGACCCAGTACTTC | CASSLAGPIRETQYF
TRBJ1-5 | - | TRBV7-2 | TGTGCCAGCAGCTTTGGACATTCTGGACAGCCCCAGCATTTT | CASSFGHSGQPQHF
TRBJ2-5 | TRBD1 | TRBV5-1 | TGCGCCAGCAGCTTGTCTACCGGGACAGGGAAGGGAGAGACCCAGTACTTC | CASSLSTGTGKGETQYF